A selection of T cell receptor beta chains follows, all from one sample in a study of T-cell reconstitution after alpha-beta-depleted transplantation in children. TCRdb re-analysed the PCR reads in MiXCR, keeping a single row per CDR3 protein. The sample contains 250,000 to 300,000 distinct CDR3 sequences, approximately 9.8% of which appear only once. Sequences were derived from PBMCs from the stem cell graft donor, sampled from the stem cell graft. The source of these receptors is a human donor who donated a stem cell graft to a child with SCID. CDR3s include the opening cysteine and the closing phenylalanine or tryptophan. A D gene is named only where the DNA matches it firmly.

>TRBV20-1|-
CSGRDRSHLYNEQFF
>TRBV7-3|-
CASRRGPPEQIYNEQFF
>TRBV28|TRBD1
CASSPAAPGQGYEQYF
>TRBV19|TRBD1
CASKAGGRGSYNEQFF
>TRBV29-1|-
CSGAEGPNSPLHF
>TRBV5-6|-
CASSPKDTEAFF
>TRBV27|-
CASIVKQGITEAFF
>TRBV12-3/TRBV12-4|TRBD1
CASSPRTGSYGYTF
>TRBV12-3/TRBV12-4|TRBD1
CASSLVLQDRVYGEQFF
>TRBV4-2|-
CASSQDPLSFTDTQYF
>TRBV6-1|-
CASSEFSDSYNEQFF
>TRBV12-3/TRBV12-4|-
CASSTHKYNEQFF
>TRBV13|-
CASSFNASRVSYEQYF
>TRBV20-1|TRBD2
CSARDVREWGGEQFF
>TRBV5-1|-
CASSLAGGFKETQYF
>TRBV7-8|TRBD2
CASSPRLAGEGNEQFF
>TRBV5-1|TRBD2
CASSMGLAEETQYF
>TRBV12-3/TRBV12-4|TRBD2
CASSLELAGGLDTQYF
>TRBV20-1|-
CSARAPGRGNTGELFF
>TRBV6-2/TRBV6-3|TRBD2
CASSYSRGGAYEQYF
>TRBV20-1|-
CSAREVSGNTIYF
>TRBV6-2/TRBV6-3|-
CASSYFARDGGAGYGREQFF
>TRBV14|-
CASSQDIRREVDGYTF
>TRBV7-9|-
CASSSKRVAANNEQFF
>TRBV12-3/TRBV12-4|-
CASSHPSDRPYNEQFF
>TRBV6-2/TRBV6-3|-
CASSNPKNIQYF
>TRBV10-3|TRBD1
CAIKGQASGTDTQYF